The sequence of this T cell receptor beta chain was determined in a study of T cell responses to AZD1222 COVID-19 vaccine (dated by TCRdb to about 2021). In terms of the full investigation: AZD1222 recipients with second doses at about 4 weeks or about 12 weeks were pooled, because spike-specific TCR depth and breadth did not differ between schedules. A total of 230 to 250 trial participants underwent TCR sequencing, of whom 207 received two doses of AZD1222 and roughly 25 received two doses of the MenACWY control vaccine. Trial participants were enrolled into age subgroups of 18-55, 56-69 and 70-plus years, which contained about 160, 30 and 59 TCR-sequenced participants, respectively. What the study reported, not specific to this receptor: The whole spike protein was spanned by vaccine-associated CD4 TCRs, and dominant responses were seen in regions 160-218 and 743-854. Conclusions about previously exposed vaccinees are limited, since just six or seven AZD1222 recipients were seropositive for SARS-CoV-2 at baseline. Because no day 14 peak-response samples were available, the repertoires could be characterized only after the peak T cell response. Participants were mostly white British and included more females than males, and it was suggested by the authors that clonal diversity may have been underestimated. In the small 56-69-year group, the increase in depth fell short of significance, most likely because of low power. Nearly half of unique spike-specific TCRs reportedly recognized epitopes outside regions mutated in the B.1.351 and B.1.1.7 variants. A significant rise in spike-specific TCR breadth and depth was observed after two AZD1222 doses relative to day 0 and relative to MenACWY recipients.

Note on this clone: Its cognate antigen has yet to be identified. No much larger clone is present one base from it, and per-base qualities are unavailable.

The sample's time point, from its label and the paper: baseline before first vaccination. The vaccinee samples were drawn from two UK trials, COV001 and COV002, one of which was a single-blind randomized controlled phase 2/3 trial testing AZD1222 (ChAdOx1 nCoV-19) in healthy adults. Trial participant PBMC samples were collected at day 0 and day 28 after the second dose for TCRbeta chain sequencing. The germline V gene (reference sequence) provides CDR1 SGHNT and CDR2 YYREEE. Between the V and J ends, shortened by 4 bases and 4 bases respectively, the junction contains 17 bases. There are 15 amino acids in the CDR3, from cysteine to phenylalanine inclusive. Only the CDR3 portion is preserved as DNA: 45 bases, with reading frame beginning at the first base. The CDR3 regions of human TCRbeta chains were analyzed by immunosequencing. The study's processing was this. Repertoire TCRs were matched against a reference library of SARS-CoV-2-specific TCRs generated with the MIRA antigen-specificity platform. Breadth was defined as the fraction of unique TCRs that were SARS-CoV-2-associated. Depth was defined as the fraction of total T cells that were SARS-CoV-2-associated. Using the MIRA data, every spike-specific TCR was mapped to the spike region that the TCR reacted to and assigned to either a CD4 or a CD8 class. Log10-transformed breadth and depth values were compared by one-way ANOVA with Sidak's multiple comparisons tests. Here the immuneACCESS table is served through TCRdb, limited to in-frame sequences with V and J called. Missing clones are a known gap in these copies; in checked studies unresolved V genes cover under half, and the rest lacks a known reason. The V and J calls and clone size come from that table; D and trimming were worked out from the DNA. The sample includes around 92,000 clones, with more than 75% observed a single time. The top ten clonotypes cover about a fifth of the sample.

The receptor chain draws on TRBV5-4 and TRBJ1-1; the best D guess is TRBD1, with 6 bases matching. This clonotype was sampled from an adult in good health. Sequenced material: peripheral blood, taken on day 0 of AZD1222 vaccination. The CDR3 region reads CASSPGGGGPTEAFF. DNA sequence: TGTGCCAGCAGCCCGGGCGGTGGGGGGCCCACTGAAGCTTTCTTT.